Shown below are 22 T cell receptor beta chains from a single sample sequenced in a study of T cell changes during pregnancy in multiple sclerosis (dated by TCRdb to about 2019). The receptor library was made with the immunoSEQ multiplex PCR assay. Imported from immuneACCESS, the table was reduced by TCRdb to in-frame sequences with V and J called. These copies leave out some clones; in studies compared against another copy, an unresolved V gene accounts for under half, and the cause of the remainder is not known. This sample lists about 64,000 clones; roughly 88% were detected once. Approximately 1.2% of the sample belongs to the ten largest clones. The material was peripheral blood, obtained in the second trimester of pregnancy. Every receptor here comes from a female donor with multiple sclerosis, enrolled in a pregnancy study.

This CDR3 reads CASSSDRVTEAFF. CDR3 bases: TGTGCCAGCTCATCAGACAGGGTCACTGAAGCTTTCTTT. This chain links TRBV18 with TRBJ1-1; TRBD1 agrees at 7 bases. The CDR3 is made up of 13 amino acids. The ends lost 5 bases at V and 4 bases at J; junction bases unmatched: 4. Germline CDR1 KGHSH, CDR2 LQKENI.

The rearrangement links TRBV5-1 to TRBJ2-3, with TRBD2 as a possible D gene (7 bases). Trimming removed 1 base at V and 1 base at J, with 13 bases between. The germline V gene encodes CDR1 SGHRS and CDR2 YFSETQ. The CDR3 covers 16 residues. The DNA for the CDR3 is TGCGCCAGCAGCTTGACGGGGGAGGGGGGCACAGATACGCAGTATTTT. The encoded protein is CASSLTGEGGTDTQYF.

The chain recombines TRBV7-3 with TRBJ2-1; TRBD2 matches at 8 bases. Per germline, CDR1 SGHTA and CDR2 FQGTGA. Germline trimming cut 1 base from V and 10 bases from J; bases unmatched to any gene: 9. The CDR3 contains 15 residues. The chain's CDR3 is CASSLSGGPEKEQFF. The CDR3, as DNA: TGTGCCAGCAGCTTAAGCGGGGGGCCCGAGAAGGAGCAGTTCTTC.

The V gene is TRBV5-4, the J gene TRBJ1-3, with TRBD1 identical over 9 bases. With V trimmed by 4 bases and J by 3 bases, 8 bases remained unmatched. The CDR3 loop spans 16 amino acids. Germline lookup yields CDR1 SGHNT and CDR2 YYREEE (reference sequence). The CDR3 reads CASSLAGQGRGNTIYF. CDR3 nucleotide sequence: TGTGCCAGCAGCCTTGCGGGACAGGGTCGTGGAAACACCATATATTTT.

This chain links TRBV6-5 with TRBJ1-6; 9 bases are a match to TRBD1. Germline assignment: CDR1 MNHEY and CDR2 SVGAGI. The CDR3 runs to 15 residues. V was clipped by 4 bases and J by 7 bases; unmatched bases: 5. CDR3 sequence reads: CASSSPGQGNSPLHF. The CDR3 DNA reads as TGTGCCAGCAGTTCACCGGGACAGGGAAATTCACCCCTCCACTTT.

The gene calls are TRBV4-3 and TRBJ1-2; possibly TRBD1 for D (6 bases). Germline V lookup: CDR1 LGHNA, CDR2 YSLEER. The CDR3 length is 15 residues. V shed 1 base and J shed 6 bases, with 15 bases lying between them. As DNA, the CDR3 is TGCGCCAGCAGCCAAGCACTACAGGGACGGCATGGCTACACCTTC. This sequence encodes CASSQALQGRHGYTF.

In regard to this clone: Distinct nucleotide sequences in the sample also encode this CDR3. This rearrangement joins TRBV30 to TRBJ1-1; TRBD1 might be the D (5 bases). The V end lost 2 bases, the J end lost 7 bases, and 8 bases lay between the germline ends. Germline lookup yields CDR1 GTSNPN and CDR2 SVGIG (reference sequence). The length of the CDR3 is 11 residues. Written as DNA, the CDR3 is TGTGCCTGGAGTTGGGGGGGTGAAGCTTTCTTT. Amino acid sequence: CAWSWGGEAFF.

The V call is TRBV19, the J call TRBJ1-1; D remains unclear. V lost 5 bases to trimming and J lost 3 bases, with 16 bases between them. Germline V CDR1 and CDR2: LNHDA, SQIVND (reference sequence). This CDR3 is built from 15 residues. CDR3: CASSGIPGAYTEAFF. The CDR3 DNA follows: TGTGCCAGTAGTGGTATCCCGGGTGCGTACACTGAAGCTTTCTTT.

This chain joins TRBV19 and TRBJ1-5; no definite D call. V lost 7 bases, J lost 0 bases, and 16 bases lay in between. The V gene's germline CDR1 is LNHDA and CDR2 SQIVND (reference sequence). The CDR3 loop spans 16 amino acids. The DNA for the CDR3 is TGTGCCAGTACCGCGTATCTAGCGTATAGCAATCAGCCCCAGCATTTT. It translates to CASTAYLAYSNQPQHF.

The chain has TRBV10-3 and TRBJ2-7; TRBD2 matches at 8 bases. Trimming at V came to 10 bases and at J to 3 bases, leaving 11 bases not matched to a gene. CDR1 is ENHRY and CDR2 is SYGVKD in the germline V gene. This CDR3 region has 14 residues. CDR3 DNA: TGTGCCACCAGACGGGAGGGAGGAATCTACGAGCAGTACTTC. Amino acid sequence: CATRREGGIYEQYF.

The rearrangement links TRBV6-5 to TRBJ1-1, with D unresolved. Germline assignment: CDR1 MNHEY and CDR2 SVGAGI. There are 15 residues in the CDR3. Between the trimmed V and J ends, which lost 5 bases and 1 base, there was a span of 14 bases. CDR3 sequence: CASSTPGQPNTEAFF. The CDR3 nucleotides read TGTGCCAGCAGTACCCCAGGCCAGCCGAACACTGAAGCTTTCTTT.

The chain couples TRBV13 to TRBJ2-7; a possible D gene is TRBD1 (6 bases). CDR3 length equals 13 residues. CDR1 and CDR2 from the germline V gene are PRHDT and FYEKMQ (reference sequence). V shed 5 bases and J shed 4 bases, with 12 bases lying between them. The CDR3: CASSLNRAYEQYF. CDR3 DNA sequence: TGTGCCAGCAGCCTAAACAGGGCATACGAGCAGTACTTC.

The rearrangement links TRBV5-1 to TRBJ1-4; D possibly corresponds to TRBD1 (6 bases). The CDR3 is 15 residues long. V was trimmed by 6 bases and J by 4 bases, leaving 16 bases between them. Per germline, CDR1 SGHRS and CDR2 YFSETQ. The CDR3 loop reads CASKEAGAVNEKLFF. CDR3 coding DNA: TGCGCCAGCAAGGAGGCGGGGGCGGTTAATGAAAAACTGTTTTTT.

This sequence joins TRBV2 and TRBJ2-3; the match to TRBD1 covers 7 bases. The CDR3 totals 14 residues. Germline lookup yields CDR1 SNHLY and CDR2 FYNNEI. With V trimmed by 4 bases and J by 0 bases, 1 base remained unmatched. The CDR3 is CASSVQGSTDTQYF. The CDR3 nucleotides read TGTGCCAGCAGTGTACAGGGGAGCACAGATACGCAGTATTTT.

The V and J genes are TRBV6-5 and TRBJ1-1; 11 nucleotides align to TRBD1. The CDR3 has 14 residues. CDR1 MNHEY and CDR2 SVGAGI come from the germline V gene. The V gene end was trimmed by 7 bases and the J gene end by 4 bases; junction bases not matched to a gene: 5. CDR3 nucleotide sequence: TGTGCCAGCAATGGGGGGACAGGGGGCACTGAAGCTTTCTTT. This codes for CASNGGTGGTEAFF.

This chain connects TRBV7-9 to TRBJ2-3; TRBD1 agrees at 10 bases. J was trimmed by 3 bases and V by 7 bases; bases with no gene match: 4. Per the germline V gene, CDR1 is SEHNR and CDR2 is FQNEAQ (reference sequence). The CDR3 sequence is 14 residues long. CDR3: CASIRTGGTDTQYF. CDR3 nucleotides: TGTGCCAGCATCCGGACAGGGGGAACAGATACGCAGTATTTT. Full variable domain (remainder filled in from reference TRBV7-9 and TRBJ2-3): DTGVSQNPRHKITKRGQNVTFRCDPISEHNRLYWYRQTLGQGPEFLTYFQNEAQLEKSRLLSDRFSAERPKGSFSTLEIQRTEQGDSAMYLCASIRTGGTDTQYFGPGTRLTVL.

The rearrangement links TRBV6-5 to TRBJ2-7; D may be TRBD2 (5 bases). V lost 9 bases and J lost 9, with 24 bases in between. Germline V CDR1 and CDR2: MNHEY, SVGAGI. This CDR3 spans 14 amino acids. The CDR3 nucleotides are TGTGCCAGTACTCCAAAGAGGGCTCCTTCGTTGCAGTACTTC. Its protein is CASTPKRAPSLQYF.

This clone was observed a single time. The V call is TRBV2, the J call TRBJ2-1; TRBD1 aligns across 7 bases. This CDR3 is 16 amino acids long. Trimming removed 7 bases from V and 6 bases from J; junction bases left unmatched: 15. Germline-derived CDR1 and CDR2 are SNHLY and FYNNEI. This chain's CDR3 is CASITRWRQGINEQFF. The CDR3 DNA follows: TGTGCCAGCATCACTAGATGGCGACAGGGAATCAATGAGCAGTTCTTC.

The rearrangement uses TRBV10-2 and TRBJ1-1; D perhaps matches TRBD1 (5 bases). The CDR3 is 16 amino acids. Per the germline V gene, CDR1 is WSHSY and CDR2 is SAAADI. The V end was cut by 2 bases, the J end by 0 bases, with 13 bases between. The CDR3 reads CASSEPGWYMNTEAFF. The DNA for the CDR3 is TGCGCCAGCAGTGAGCCAGGGTGGTACATGAACACTGAAGCTTTCTTT.

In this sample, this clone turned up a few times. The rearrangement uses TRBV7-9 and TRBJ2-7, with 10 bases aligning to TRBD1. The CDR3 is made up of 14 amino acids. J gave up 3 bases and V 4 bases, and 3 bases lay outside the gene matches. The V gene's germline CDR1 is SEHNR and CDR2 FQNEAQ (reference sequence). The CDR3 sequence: CASSSTGGNYEQYF. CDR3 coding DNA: TGTGCCAGCAGCTCGACAGGGGGCAACTACGAGCAGTACTTC.

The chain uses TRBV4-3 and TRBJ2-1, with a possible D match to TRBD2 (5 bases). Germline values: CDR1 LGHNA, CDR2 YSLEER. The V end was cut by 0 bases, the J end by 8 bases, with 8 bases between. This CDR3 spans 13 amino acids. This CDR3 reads CASSQEEEDEQFF. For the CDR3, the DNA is TGCGCCAGCAGCCAAGAAGAGGAGGATGAGCAGTTCTTC.

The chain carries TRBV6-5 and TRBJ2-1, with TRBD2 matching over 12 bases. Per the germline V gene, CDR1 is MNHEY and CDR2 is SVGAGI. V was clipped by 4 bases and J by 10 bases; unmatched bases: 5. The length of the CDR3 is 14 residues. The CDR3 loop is CASSSSGGAQEQFF. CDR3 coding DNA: TGTGCCAGCAGTTCTAGCGGGGGGGCACAGGAGCAGTTCTTC.